This TCR beta chain was observed in a study of vaccination and CD4 T cells after COVID-19. Looking at the study overall: Control cultures, each given a CEFX pool, an HIV-1 Nef pool, or no peptide, were included.

Treatment defined: roughly 11-day PBMC culture with coronavirus spike peptide pools or control peptides (ViraFEST assay). One should note that the unexposed donor's CD4+ T cells were collected before the COVID-19 pandemic (2011-2018). Germline V lookup: CDR1 SGHNT, CDR2 YYREEE (reference sequence). The CDR3 is made up of 16 amino acids. After removal of 5 bases from V and 7 bases from J, the junction contained 17 bases not matched to a gene. General observations from the study: SARS-CoV-2-reactive clonotypes rose nonsignificantly, with the median going from around 20 to 38. Convalescent patients' median share of reactive clones seen only post-vaccination was 70% to 90%.

This clonotype was found a few times. Its antigen is unidentified. Sequence data for DNA of cultured CD4+ T cells were generated by the Oncomine TCR Beta short-read assay. MiXCR was run by TCRdb on the PCR reads, yielding one entry per CDR3 protein. This repertoire shows 7,500 to 9,500 distinct CDR3 sequences, under 40% found once; its top ten account for around 19%. The receptor's source is a human donor in good health. The chain combines TRBV5-4 with TRBJ2-7, with 8 bases lining up with TRBD2. The sample consisted of CD4+ T cells from blood, cultured in vitro. The CDR3 here is CASSLGDGGGLEEQYF. CDR3 nucleotide sequence: TGTGCCAGCAGTCTTGGGGACGGGGGGGGCCTGGAAGAGCAGTACTTC.